Below, 27 T cell receptor beta chains from the same sample are listed, as sequenced in a study of neoadjuvant nivolumab and ipilimumab in lung cancer. Method: immunoSEQ multiplex PCR; TCRdb's copy keeps in-frame clones and lacks some. The sample records 6,500 to 8,000 clones, 70% to 80% being singletons. Sequencing used tumor tissue, obtained after neoadjuvant nivolumab, alone or with ipilimumab, at or shortly before surgery. The receptors derive from an adult with non-small cell lung cancer.

V is TRBV9 and J is TRBJ2-1, with D perhaps matching TRBD2 (5 bases). CDR1 SGDLS and CDR2 YYNGEE come from the germline V gene. The CDR3 is 17 residues long. Trimming removed 0 bases from V and 2 bases from J, with 15 bases in between. CDR3 nucleotides: TGTGCCAGCAGCGTAGTAGGAGGCCCGGGCACCTACAATGAGCAGTTCTTC. Protein product: CASSVVGGPGTYNEQFF. Complete variable domain (other parts from reference TRBV9 and TRBJ2-1): DSGVTQTPKHLITATGQRVTLRCSPRSGDLSVYWYQQSLDQGLQFLIQYYNGEERAKGNILERFSAQQFPDLHSELNLSSLELGDSALYFCASSVVGGPGTYNEQFFGPGTRLTVL.

The gene calls are TRBV7-2 and TRBJ2-3, with a weak D call TRBD2 (6 bases). V was shortened by 4 bases and J by 0 bases, with 17 bases between the two germline ends. Germline assignment: CDR1 SGHTA and CDR2 FQGNSA. The CDR3 is made up of 17 amino acids. Here the CDR3 DNA reads TGTGCCAGCAGCTCTCCGGGGGAAGGGCTAAGCACAGATACGCAGTATTTT. Amino acids: CASSSPGEGLSTDTQYF.

J is TRBJ1-2 and V is TRBV5-1, with D hard to call. V was pared by 3 bases and J by 3 bases, with 15 bases between. The CDR3 length is 15 residues. Germline CDR1 and CDR2: SGHRS and YFSETQ. The CDR3 loop reads CASSSRPPDYYGYTF. In nucleotides, the CDR3 is TGCGCCAGCAGCTCCAGGCCCCCCGACTACTATGGCTACACCTTC.

The chain employs TRBV7-7 and TRBJ2-5; 8 nucleotides align to TRBD1. Germline assignment: CDR1 SSHAT and CDR2 FNYEAQ (reference sequence). The CDR3 runs 16 residues. Losses at the gene ends were 5 bases for V and 1 base for J; bases not matched to a gene: 9. DNA of the CDR3: TGTGCCAGCAGCACCCGGACAGGGAATCGCCAAGAGACCCAGTACTTC. The encoded protein is CASSTRTGNRQETQYF.

This chain uses TRBV2 with TRBJ1-5; possible D gene TRBD1, 5 bases. The CDR3 has 15 amino acids. The germline V and J ends were trimmed by 7 bases and 1 base, with 14 bases remaining between them. The germline CDR1 and CDR2 sequences are SNHLY and FYNNEI. The CDR3 reads CASKIGALSNQPQHF. CDR3 coding DNA: TGTGCCAGCAAGATCGGGGCTTTAAGCAATCAGCCCCAGCATTTT.

The chain links TRBV5-4 to TRBJ2-7; 10 positions match TRBD2. With 2 bases clipped from V and 0 bases from J, the junction kept 2 bases outside the gene matches. From germline, CDR1 is SGHNT and CDR2 YYREEE (reference sequence). The CDR3 covers 15 residues. CDR3 protein: CASSLGLAASYEQYF. CDR3 DNA: TGTGCCAGCAGCTTAGGACTAGCGGCCTCCTACGAGCAGTACTTC.

The genes are TRBV2 and TRBJ1-3; no definite D call. The CDR3 extends over 12 amino acids. V lost 7 bases, J lost 0 bases, and 4 bases lay in between. The germline V gene has CDR1 SNHLY and CDR2 FYNNEI. This CDR3 reads CASKPSGNTIYF. CDR3 DNA: TGTGCCAGCAAACCCTCTGGAAACACCATATATTTT.

The genes are TRBV6-1 and TRBJ1-2; no firm D call. Germline CDR1 is MNHNS and CDR2 is SASEGT. V dropped 2 bases and J dropped 2 bases, with 12 bases sitting between them. The CDR3 extends over 15 amino acids. CDR3 region: CASSEQVTINYGYTF. CDR3 DNA: TGTGCCAGCAGTGAACAGGTTACTATCAACTATGGCTACACCTTC.

The chain joins TRBV28 to TRBJ2-1; 7 nucleotides agree with TRBD1. The V gene end was trimmed by 9 bases and the J gene end by 7 bases; junction bases not matched to a gene: 9. Germline values: CDR1 MDHEN, CDR2 SYDVKM. This CDR3 has 13 residues. CDR3 in amino acids: CASLTGVGNEQFF. CDR3 bases: TGTGCCAGTCTCACAGGGGTAGGAAATGAGCAGTTCTTC. Full variable domain (outside the CDR3, taken from reference TRBV28 and TRBJ2-1): DVKVTQSSRYLVKRTGEKVFLECVQDMDHENMFWYRQDPGLGLRLIYFSYDVKMKEKGDIPEGYSVSREKKERFSLILESASTNQTSMYLCASLTGVGNEQFFGPGTRLTVL.

This chain joins TRBV5-4 and TRBJ2-5; weak D call: TRBD1 (6 bases). Trimming stripped 5 bases from V and 2 bases from J, with 16 bases between. Germline CDR1 reads SGHNT; CDR2 reads YYREEE (reference sequence). This CDR3 comprises 15 residues. The CDR3 DNA is TGTGCCAGCAGTATCAAACAGGGCGGGCAAGAGACCCAGTACTTC. As protein: CASSIKQGGQETQYF.

This clone was seen only a few times. The genes are TRBV6-6 and TRBJ1-2; D is ambiguous. The CDR3 has 14 amino acids. Germline V gives CDR1 MNHNY, CDR2 SVGAGI (reference sequence). V was cut by 2 bases and J by 6 bases, with 13 bases left in between. This CDR3 is CASSYKGRVDGYTF. The DNA of the CDR3 is TGTGCCAGCAGTTACAAGGGAAGGGTAGATGGCTACACCTTC.

The chain carries TRBV4-1 and TRBJ1-1; no firm D call. Germline assignment: CDR1 MGHRA and CDR2 YSYEKL. Trimming removed 1 base from V and 5 bases from J, with 11 bases in between. The CDR3 sequence is 14 residues long. The CDR3 coding sequence is TGCGCCAGCAGCCAAGTCGGGTCGGAAACTGAAGCTTTCTTT. The encoded protein is CASSQVGSETEAFF.

V is TRBV5-8 and J is TRBJ1-4, with TRBD1 identical over 8 bases. Germline-derived CDR1 and CDR2 are SGHTS and YDEGEE. Unmatched junction bases numbered 7, after V lost 4 bases and J lost 8 bases. The CDR3 has 14 amino acids. CDR3 in DNA: TGTGCCAGCAGCGGAACGGGACAGGCCGAAAAACTGTTTTTT. Protein product: CASSGTGQAEKLFF.

The chain couples TRBV5-1 to TRBJ1-3; D gene unclear. Germline V gives CDR1 SGHRS, CDR2 YFSETQ. Trimming cost V 6 bases and J 4 bases, with 11 bases left between them. The CDR3 contains 13 residues. Here the CDR3 reads CASTSGLGNTIYF. The CDR3 nucleotides are TGCGCCAGCACCTCCGGCCTGGGAAACACCATATATTTT.

This chain joins TRBV11-2 and TRBJ1-1; tentative D call: TRBD1 (5 bases). V gave up 4 bases and J gave up 4 bases, with 13 bases separating them. Per the germline V gene, CDR1 is SGHAT and CDR2 is FQNNGV. The CDR3 extends over 14 amino acids. CDR3 in amino acids: CASSYRWGGTEAFF. The CDR3 DNA sequence: TGTGCCAGCAGCTATCGTTGGGGGGGCACTGAAGCTTTCTTT.

The rearrangement joins TRBV9 to TRBJ2-7; D possibly matches TRBD1 or TRBD2 (5 bases each). V lost 0 bases to trimming and J lost 6 bases, with 13 bases between them. The CDR3 loop spans 14 amino acids. CDR1 and CDR2 from the germline V gene are SGDLS and YYNGEE. The CDR3 nucleotides read TGTGCCAGCAGCGTAGGGGTAGGGGACGGCGAGCAGTACTTC. This translates into CASSVGVGDGEQYF.

The V call is TRBV27, the J call TRBJ2-1, with 7 bases lining up with TRBD2. CDR1 MNHEY and CDR2 SMNVEV come from the germline V gene (reference sequence). V shed 2 bases and J 9 bases; nucleotides not matched to a gene: 7. This CDR3 has 14 amino acids. This chain's CDR3 is CASSLTGREREQFF. CDR3 in DNA: TGTGCCAGCAGTTTAACCGGGCGGGAGCGTGAGCAGTTCTTC.

The J gene is TRBJ2-7, the V gene TRBV27; 7 bases align to TRBD1. This CDR3 is built from 14 residues. After removal of 6 bases from V and 3 bases from J, the junction contained 8 bases not matched to a gene. Per the germline V gene, CDR1 is MNHEY and CDR2 is SMNVEV (reference sequence). This CDR3 reads CASSPQGFSYEQYF. The DNA for the CDR3 is TGTGCCAGCAGCCCACAGGGGTTTAGCTACGAGCAGTACTTC.

CDR3: CASSHGQGGLANVLTF. CDR3 nucleotides: TGTGCCAGCAGCCATGGACAGGGAGGATTAGCCAACGTCCTGACTTTC. The V gene is TRBV11-2, the J gene TRBJ2-6, with 8 positions matching TRBD1. This CDR3 is built from 16 residues. From germline, CDR1 is SGHAT and CDR2 FQNNGV. Trimming cost V 5 bases and J 7 bases; bases outside gene matches: 10.

The V gene is TRBV28, the J gene TRBJ1-2; D uncertain. Germline V gives CDR1 MDHEN, CDR2 SYDVKM. CDR3 size: 13 residues. The ends were cut back, 3 bases at V and 7 bases at J, with 12 bases in the middle. This CDR3 is CASSLVVRAGYTF. The CDR3 DNA is TGTGCCAGCAGTTTGGTTGTGCGGGCTGGCTACACCTTC.

The J gene is TRBJ2-2, the V gene TRBV15, with 7 positions matching TRBD1. Trimming took 3 bases from V and 0 from J; bases not matched to a gene: 4. The CDR3 consists of 16 residues. Germline V gives CDR1 LNHNV, CDR2 YYDKDF (reference sequence). The DNA for the CDR3 is TGTGCCACCAGCAGGGGACAGCCCCCGAACACCGGGGAGCTGTTTTTT. It is translated as CATSRGQPPNTGELFF.

The CDR3 reads CASSPFFQGGNQPQHF. CDR3 coding DNA: TGCGCCAGCAGCCCCTTTTTCCAGGGAGGCAATCAGCCCCAGCATTTT. The chain is built from TRBV4-1 and TRBJ1-5, with TRBD1 as a possible D gene (5 bases). Per germline, CDR1 MGHRA and CDR2 YSYEKL. CDR3 length: 16 residues. Trimming took off 4 bases at V and 2 bases at J, with 15 bases between the two ends.

This chain connects TRBV29-1 to TRBJ2-3; D uncertain. The CDR3 is 15 amino acids. V shed 4 bases and J shed 2 bases, with 16 bases lying between them. Germline V gene data show CDR1 as SQVTM and CDR2 as ANQGSEA. CDR3 nucleotide sequence: TGCAGCGTTGTGGTCCAGTTCCCTTCCACAGATACGCAGTATTTT. It yields the protein CSVVVQFPSTDTQYF.

J is TRBJ2-1 and V is TRBV6-5, with D unresolved. V gave up 0 bases and J gave up 4 bases, with 7 bases separating them. The CDR3 has 14 residues. Germline values: CDR1 MNHEY, CDR2 SVGAGI. CDR3 in amino acids: CASSYSGFYNEQFF. The DNA of the CDR3 is TGTGCCAGCAGTTACTCGGGGTTTTACAATGAGCAGTTCTTC.

This sequence joins TRBV6-6 and TRBJ1-1; unclear D gene. The CDR3 spans 13 residues. V lost 2 bases to trimming and J lost 3 bases, with 7 bases between them. CDR1 is MNHNY, CDR2 SVGAGI, per germline (reference sequence). The CDR3 DNA reads as TGTGCCAGCAGTTACAGAAGTGACACTGAAGCTTTCTTT. Residues: CASSYRSDTEAFF.

The rearrangement joins TRBV10-1 to TRBJ2-7, with 8 bases fitting TRBD2. This CDR3 has 13 amino acids. V shed 7 bases and J 7 bases; nucleotides not matched to a gene: 9. The V gene's germline CDR1 is WNHNN and CDR2 SYGVQD (reference sequence). In nucleotides, the CDR3 is TGCGCCAGCATCGGGAGGGCCTCGTGGGAGCAGTACTTC. It is translated as CASIGRASWEQYF.

This clone has just a few counts. The V and J genes are TRBV7-9 and TRBJ2-7; D is undetermined. The CDR3 consists of 13 residues. The ends were cut back, 4 bases at V and 0 bases at J, with 7 bases in the middle. The germline CDR1 and CDR2 sequences are SEHNR and FQNEAQ (reference sequence). Here the CDR3 DNA reads TGTGCCAGCAGCTCCGGGCCCTCCTACGAGCAGTACTTC. Translated: CASSSGPSYEQYF.